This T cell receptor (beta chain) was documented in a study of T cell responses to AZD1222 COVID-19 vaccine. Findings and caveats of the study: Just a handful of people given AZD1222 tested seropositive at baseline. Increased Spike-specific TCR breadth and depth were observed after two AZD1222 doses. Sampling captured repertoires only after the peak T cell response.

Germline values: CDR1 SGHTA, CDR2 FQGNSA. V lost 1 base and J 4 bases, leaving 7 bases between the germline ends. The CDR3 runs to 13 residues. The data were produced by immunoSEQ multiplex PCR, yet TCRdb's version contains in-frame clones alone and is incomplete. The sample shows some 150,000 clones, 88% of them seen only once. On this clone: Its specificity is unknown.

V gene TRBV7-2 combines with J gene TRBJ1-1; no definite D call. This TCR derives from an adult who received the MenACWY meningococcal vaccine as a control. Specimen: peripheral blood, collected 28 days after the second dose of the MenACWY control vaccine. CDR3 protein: CASSLVGPTEAFF. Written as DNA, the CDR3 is TGTGCCAGCAGCTTAGTCGGGCCCACTGAAGCTTTCTTT. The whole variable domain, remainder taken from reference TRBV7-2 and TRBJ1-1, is GAGVSQSPSNKVTEKGKDVELRCDPISGHTALYWYRQSLGQGLEFLIYFQGNSAPDKSGLPSDRFSAERTGGSVSTLTIQRTQQEDSAVYLCASSLVGPTEAFFGQGTRLTVV.